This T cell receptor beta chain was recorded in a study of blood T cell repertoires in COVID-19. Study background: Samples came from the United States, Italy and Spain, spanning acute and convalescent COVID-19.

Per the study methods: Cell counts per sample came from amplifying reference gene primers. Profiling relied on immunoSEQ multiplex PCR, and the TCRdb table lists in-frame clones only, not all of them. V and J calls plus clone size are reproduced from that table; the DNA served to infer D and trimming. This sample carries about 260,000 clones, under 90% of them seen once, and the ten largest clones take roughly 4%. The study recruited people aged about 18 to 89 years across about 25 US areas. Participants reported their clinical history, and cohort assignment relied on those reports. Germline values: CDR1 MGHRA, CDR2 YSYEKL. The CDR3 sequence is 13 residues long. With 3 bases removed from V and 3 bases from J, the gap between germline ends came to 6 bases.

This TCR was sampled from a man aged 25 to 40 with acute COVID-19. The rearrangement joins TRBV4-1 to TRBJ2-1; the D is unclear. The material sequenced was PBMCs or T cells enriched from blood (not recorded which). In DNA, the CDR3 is TGCGCCAGCAGCCAGCTACTCTACAATGAGCAGTTCTTC. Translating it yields CASSQLLYNEQFF.